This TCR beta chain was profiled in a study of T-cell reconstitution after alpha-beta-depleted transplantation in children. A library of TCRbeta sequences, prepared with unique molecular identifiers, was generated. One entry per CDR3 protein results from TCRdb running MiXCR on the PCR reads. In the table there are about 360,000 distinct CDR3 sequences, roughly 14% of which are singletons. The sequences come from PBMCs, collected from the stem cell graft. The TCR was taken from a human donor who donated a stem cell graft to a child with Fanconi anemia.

The CDR3 region has the DNA TGTGCCAGCACTTCGGACAGTGTCAAAAACATTCAGTACTTC. It translates to CASTSDSVKNIQYF. V is TRBV6-5 and J is TRBJ2-4; weak D call: TRBD1 (6 bases). V was trimmed by 7 bases and J by 3 bases, leaving 13 bases between them. The germline CDR1 and CDR2 sequences are MNHEY and SVGAGI. This CDR3 is 14 amino acids long.